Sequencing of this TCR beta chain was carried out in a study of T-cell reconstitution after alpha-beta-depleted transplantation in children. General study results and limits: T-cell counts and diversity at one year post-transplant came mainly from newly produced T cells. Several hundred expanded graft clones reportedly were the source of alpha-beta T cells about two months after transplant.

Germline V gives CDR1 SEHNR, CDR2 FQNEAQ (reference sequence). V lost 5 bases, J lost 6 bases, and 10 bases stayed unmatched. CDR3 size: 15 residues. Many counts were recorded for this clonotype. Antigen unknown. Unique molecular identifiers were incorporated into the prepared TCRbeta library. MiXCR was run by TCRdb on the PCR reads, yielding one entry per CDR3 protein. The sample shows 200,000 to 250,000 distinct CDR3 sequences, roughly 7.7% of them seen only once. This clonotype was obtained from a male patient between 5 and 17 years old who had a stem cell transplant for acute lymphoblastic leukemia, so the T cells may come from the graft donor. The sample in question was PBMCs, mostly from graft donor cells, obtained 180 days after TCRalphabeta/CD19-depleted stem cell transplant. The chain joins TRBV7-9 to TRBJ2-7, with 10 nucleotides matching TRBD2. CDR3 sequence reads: CASSLNSGTSAEQYF. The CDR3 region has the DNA TGTGCCAGCAGCCTCAACTCCGGGACTAGCGCCGAGCAGTACTTC.